The 30 T cell receptor beta chains below all came from one sample that was sequenced in a study of identical twins. TCRdb reanalysed the 5' RACE reads using MiXCR and keeps one entry per CDR3 protein. This table holds some 1,700,000 distinct CDR3 sequences, about 30% found once. Sequenced sample: cord blood. The receptors derive from a newborn girl in good health.

This clonotype occurred a few times. Written as DNA, the CDR3 is TGCGCCAGCAGCTTTAAGAAATCGGGGCTACTGACTTACGAGCAGTACTTC. This encodes CASSFKKSGLLTYEQYF. V and J are TRBV5-1 and TRBJ2-7; D possibly uses TRBD1 or TRBD2 (5 bases each). Trimming removed 2 bases at V and 4 bases at J, with 22 bases between. The CDR3 has 17 residues. Germline V gene sequence: CDR1 SGHRS, CDR2 YFSETQ.

This clonotype was counted only a few times. The chain recombines TRBV20-1 with TRBJ1-5; 7 bases map to TRBD1. The V segment lost 5 bases and the J segment 0 bases; nucleotides outside the gene matches: 7. Germline-derived CDR1 and CDR2 are DFQATT and SNEGSKA (reference sequence). The CDR3 totals 15 residues. This CDR3 is CSARRTGLSNQPQHF. CDR3 sequence (DNA): TGCAGTGCTCGTCGGACAGGTCTTAGCAATCAGCCCCAGCATTTT.

This clonotype was seen a few times. The CDR3, as DNA: TGCAGCGTTGATGGGTCGGGGTATGGCTACACCTTC. Translating gives CSVDGSGYGYTF. The chain carries TRBV29-1 and TRBJ1-2; D gene uncertain. V was cut by 3 bases and J by 5 bases, with 10 bases left in between. The germline V gene encodes CDR1 SQVTM and CDR2 ANQGSEA. The CDR3 spans 12 residues.

This sequence joins TRBV20-1 and TRBJ2-1; tentatively, D is TRBD2 (7 bases). Deletions cut 0 bases from V and 10 bases from J, with 19 bases between. The CDR3 is 15 amino acids. CDR1 DFQATT and CDR2 SNEGSKA come from the germline V gene (reference sequence). CDR3 in DNA: TGCAGTGCTAGAGATCTAGGGGGGGCCCCCAGGGAGCAGTTCTTC. The encoded protein is CSARDLGGAPREQFF.

The chain combines TRBV28 with TRBJ2-7; possible D gene TRBD1, 6 bases. The V end lost 3 bases, the J end lost 1 base, and 13 bases lay between the germline ends. This CDR3 is 15 amino acids long. Germline values: CDR1 MDHEN, CDR2 SYDVKM. Here the CDR3 reads CASSFPDRPSYEQYF. CDR3 DNA sequence: TGTGCCAGCAGTTTCCCGGACAGACCTTCCTACGAGCAGTACTTC.

The rearrangement links TRBV7-4 to TRBJ2-3; D remains unclear. CDR1 is SGHVT and CDR2 is SQSDAQ in the germline V gene. V was pared by 1 base and J by 2 bases, with 16 bases between. The CDR3 has 17 residues. This CDR3 is CASSLVWMDVSTDTQYF. Written as DNA, the CDR3 is TGTGCCAGCAGCTTAGTTTGGATGGACGTCTCCACAGATACGCAGTATTTT.

The chain is built from TRBV10-2 and TRBJ2-7, with D possibly matching TRBD2 (5 bases). This CDR3 spans 16 amino acids. Germline loops: CDR1 WSHSY, CDR2 SAAADI. Deletions cut 0 bases from V and 0 bases from J, with 12 bases between. This CDR3 reads CASSESWTPRSYEQYF. The CDR3 coding sequence is TGCGCCAGCAGTGAGTCGTGGACTCCCCGCTCCTACGAGCAGTACTTC.

This clonotype came up many times. V is TRBV4-1 and J is TRBJ2-7; 11 bases match TRBD2. V shed 2 bases, J shed 4 bases, and the junction held 4 bases outside the gene matches. Germline V gene data show CDR1 as MGHRA and CDR2 as YSYEKL. The CDR3 has 15 amino acids. For the CDR3, the DNA is TGCGCCAGCAGCCAACTAGCGGGGGGTACGTACGAGCAGTACTTC. The encoded protein is CASSQLAGGTYEQYF.

In this sample, this clonotype turned up many times. The chain couples TRBV10-1 to TRBJ2-3; either TRBD1 or TRBD2 may supply D (5 bases each). V was pared by 1 base and J by 4 bases, with 6 bases between. CDR1 and CDR2 (germline): WNHNN, SYGVQD (reference sequence). The length of the CDR3 is 13 residues. The CDR3 loop reads CASSELGADTQYF. Here the CDR3 DNA reads TGCGCCAGCAGTGAGTTGGGGGCAGATACGCAGTATTTT.

In its sample, this clonotype was seen a few times. The chain carries TRBV4-1 and TRBJ2-1; D call uncertain. This CDR3 contains 19 residues. Deletions cut 0 bases from V and 5 bases from J, with 23 bases between. Per germline, CDR1 MGHRA and CDR2 YSYEKL. The CDR3 DNA sequence: TGCGCCAGCAGCCAAGACCCCCGATTTATGGGTCCCCAAAACAATGAGCAGTTCTTC. This gives the protein CASSQDPRFMGPQNNEQFF.

The rearrangement joins TRBV2 to TRBJ1-3; TRBD1 aligns across 7 bases. The ends lost 3 bases at V and 0 bases at J; junction bases unmatched: 2. From germline, CDR1 is SNHLY and CDR2 FYNNEI. The CDR3 runs to 15 residues. The CDR3 loop reads CASSDGDSSGNTIYF. CDR3 nucleotide sequence: TGTGCCAGCAGTGATGGGGACAGCTCTGGAAACACCATATATTTT. Drawing the rest from reference TRBV2 and TRBJ1-3, the complete variable domain is EPEVTQTPSHQVTQMGQEVILRCVPISNHLYFYWYRQILGQKVEFLVSFYNNEISEKSEIFDDQFSVERPDGSNFTLKIRSTKLEDSAMYFCASSDGDSSGNTIYFGEGSWLTVV.

This chain uses TRBV24-1 with TRBJ2-3, with D perhaps matching TRBD1 (7 bases). The CDR3 runs 17 residues. Trimming removed 7 bases from V and 0 bases from J, with 19 bases in between. Germline V CDR1 and CDR2: KGHDR, SFDVKD. The CDR3 coding sequence is TGTGCCACCAGCCCCGGCAGGGGGGCCCTAAGCACAGATACGCAGTATTTT. Its protein is CATSPGRGALSTDTQYF.

V usage is TRBV10-3 and J usage is TRBJ2-3; the D call may be TRBD1 or TRBD2 (6 bases each). Trimming stripped 5 bases from V and 7 bases from J, with 22 bases between. Germline V gene sequence: CDR1 ENHRY, CDR2 SYGVKD. CDR3 length equals 16 residues. In nucleotides, the CDR3 is TGTGCCATCAGTAAGGAGGGGACAAGGCCATTTAATACGCAGTATTTT. Protein sequence: CAISKEGTRPFNTQYF.

V and J are TRBV29-1 and TRBJ2-7, with 9 bases identical to TRBD1. The germline CDR1 and CDR2 sequences are SQVTM and ANQGSEA. Trimming removed 2 bases from V and 4 bases from J; junction bases left unmatched: 3. This CDR3 comprises 13 residues. CDR3 protein: CSVEWDRDYEQYF. The CDR3 nucleotides read TGCAGCGTTGAATGGGACAGGGATTACGAGCAGTACTTC.

As concerns this clonotype: A read error is possible here, since a much larger clone lies one base away. The conserved closing phenylalanine or tryptophan is absent in this CDR3, likely reflecting a read error. This chain joins TRBV3-1 and TRBJ2-7; D is uncertain. The last part of the DNA fits TRBJ2-5 better; the J call may be wrong. The CDR3 has 12 residues. Germline values: CDR1 LGHDT, CDR2 YNNKEL (reference sequence). In DNA, the CDR3 is TGTGCCAGCAGCCACGTCCAAGAGACCCAGTACTAC. It encodes CASSHVQETQYY.

In this sample, this clonotype turned up a few times. V gene TRBV7-2 combines with J gene TRBJ2-1; 8 bases align to TRBD2. The length of the CDR3 is 15 residues. V lost 2 bases to trimming and J lost 8 bases; unmatched junction nucleotides: 8. Per the germline V gene, CDR1 is SGHTA and CDR2 is FQGNSA. The CDR3 region has the DNA TGTGCCAGCAGCTTAATCCGGGAGGGCGGCGATGAGCAGTTCTTC. This codes for CASSLIREGGDEQFF.

CDR3 region: CASSPSGSGSYEQYF. In DNA, the CDR3 is TGTGCCAGCTCACCATCCGGGAGTGGCTCCTACGAGCAGTACTTC. The chain links TRBV18 to TRBJ2-7; a possible D gene is TRBD2 (6 bases). Trimming cost V 2 bases and J 0 bases, with 11 bases left between them. This CDR3 is 15 amino acids long. CDR1 and CDR2 from the germline V gene are KGHSH and LQKENI.

A word on this clonotype: A much larger clone differs from this one at a single base, so this may be a read error. The chain couples TRBV5-1 to TRBJ2-3; TRBD2 matches at 11 bases. The CDR3 covers 16 residues. Per the germline V gene, CDR1 is SGHRS and CDR2 is YFSETQ. CDR3 amino acids: CAGSLAGTSGADTQYF. The CDR3 nucleotides are TGCGCCGGCAGCTTGGCCGGGACTAGCGGTGCGGATACGCAGTATTTT.

The chain links TRBV6-5 to TRBJ2-3, with a weak D call TRBD2 (6 bases). V was cut by 6 bases and J by 2 bases, with 9 bases left in between. The CDR3 runs 13 residues. Germline V gene data show CDR1 as MNHEY and CDR2 as SVGAGI. CDR3 sequence reads: CASSSDYTDTQYF. CDR3 DNA sequence: TGTGCCAGCAGCTCGGACTACACAGATACGCAGTATTTT.

The V and J genes are TRBV20-1 and TRBJ2-5; 8 nucleotides agree with TRBD1. CDR1 and CDR2 (germline): DFQATT, SNEGSKA (reference sequence). The J segment lost 5 bases and the V segment lost 5 bases, leaving 13 bases of the junction unmatched. The CDR3 covers 15 residues. CDR3 DNA: TGCAGTGCTCCTCCCCAAACAGGGGGGAGGGAGACCCAGTACTTC. Its translation is CSAPPQTGGRETQYF.

As DNA, the CDR3 is TGCGCCAGCAGCGCCTCGGTAGCGGACCTATACAATGAGCAGTTCTTC. Amino acid sequence: CASSASVADLYNEQFF. V usage is TRBV5-1 and J usage is TRBJ2-1, with D possibly matching TRBD2 (6 bases). The CDR3 is 16 residues long. Germline V gene lookup returns CDR1 SGHRS and CDR2 YFSETQ. The germline V and J ends were trimmed by 4 bases and 4 bases, with 18 bases remaining between them.

This chain joins TRBV7-2 and TRBJ1-1; no firm D call. Trimming removed 1 base from V and 5 bases from J, with 14 bases in between. This CDR3 is built from 15 residues. The germline gives CDR1 SGHTA, CDR2 FQGNSA. The CDR3 sequence: CASSLVRARRTEAFF. The CDR3 nucleotides read TGTGCCAGCAGCTTAGTGAGGGCTAGGAGGACTGAAGCTTTCTTT.

The chain couples TRBV30 to TRBJ1-5, with D tentatively TRBD1 (6 bases). Germline CDR1 is GTSNPN and CDR2 is SVGIG (reference sequence). This CDR3 has 14 amino acids. The V gene lost 0 bases and the J gene lost 1 base, with 7 bases spanning the gap. This CDR3 is CAWSVTGSNQPQHF. The CDR3 DNA follows: TGTGCCTGGAGTGTTACAGGGAGCAATCAGCCCCAGCATTTT.

In its sample, this clonotype was seen many times. The V and J genes are TRBV3-1 and TRBJ2-1; 9 bases are a match to TRBD2. Germline CDR1 and CDR2: LGHDT and YNNKEL (reference sequence). V lost 7 bases to trimming and J lost 10 bases; unmatched junction nucleotides: 2. This CDR3 comprises 11 residues. In nucleotides, the CDR3 is TGTGCCAGCACCCTAGCGGGGGAGCAGTTCTTC. This sequence encodes CASTLAGEQFF.

This clonotype occurred a few times. The chain has TRBV24-1 and TRBJ2-2; D uncertain. Germline V gene sequence: CDR1 KGHDR, CDR2 SFDVKD. The CDR3 spans 14 residues. The V end lost 4 bases, the J end lost 5 bases, and 10 bases lay between the germline ends. CDR3: CATSDPRNTGELFF. DNA of the CDR3: TGTGCCACCAGTGACCCCAGGAATACCGGGGAGCTGTTTTTT.

The chain joins TRBV20-1 to TRBJ2-1, with D maybe TRBD2 (7 bases). The CDR3 totals 13 residues. Trimming took off 2 bases at V and 4 bases at J, with 9 bases between the two ends. Germline CDR1 and CDR2: DFQATT and SNEGSKA (reference sequence). The CDR3 sequence: CSARRGAYNEQFF. The CDR3 DNA sequence: TGCAGTGCTAGACGGGGGGCTTACAATGAGCAGTTCTTC.

The chain joins TRBV4-2 to TRBJ2-2; 12 positions match TRBD2. Germline V lookup: CDR1 LGHNA, CDR2 YNFKEQ. Unmatched junction bases numbered 9, after V lost 0 bases and J lost 7 bases. This CDR3 contains 18 residues. In DNA, the CDR3 is TGTGCCAGCAGCCAAGATCAGGCTAGCGGGAGGGCTGGCGGGGAGCTGTTTTTT. Protein product: CASSQDQASGRAGGELFF.

The chain combines TRBV5-4 with TRBJ2-3; D ambiguous. The V gene lost 0 bases and the J gene lost 0 bases, with 11 bases spanning the gap. The germline V gene encodes CDR1 SGHNT and CDR2 YYREEE (reference sequence). The CDR3 loop spans 16 amino acids. The CDR3 DNA is TGTGCCAGCAGCTTGGAGCTCCCAAGTAGCACAGATACGCAGTATTTT. The encoded protein is CASSLELPSSTDTQYF.

The chain joins TRBV2 to TRBJ1-2; possible D gene TRBD1, 6 bases. The V end was cut by 10 bases, the J end by 4 bases, with 19 bases between. Per germline, CDR1 SNHLY and CDR2 FYNNEI. The CDR3 length is 14 residues. CDR3 amino acids: CATRPGRGGYGYTF. The CDR3 DNA follows: TGTGCCACCCGGCCAGGCAGGGGTGGCTATGGCTACACCTTC.

This clonotype was counted a single time. The V call is TRBV6-6, the J call TRBJ2-7; D possibly corresponds to TRBD1 (6 bases). Germline V CDR1 and CDR2: MNHNY, SVGAGI (reference sequence). CDR3 length: 13 amino acids. Trimming removed 6 bases from V and 2 bases from J, with 11 bases in between. CDR3 nucleotides: TGTGCCAGCAGAGGGACACAGACCTACGAGCAGTACTTC. The encoded protein is CASRGTQTYEQYF.